This is a list of T cell receptor beta chains from one sample in a study of radiation and T cells in renal cell carcinoma. The protocol was immunoSEQ multiplex PCR, while the TCRdb copy is restricted to in-frame clones and leaves out a portion. The repertoire has 130,000 to 150,000 clones, roughly 90% of them found once; the top ten carry under 20%. The starting material was blood, obtained from a patient whose treatment included radiotherapy and nephrectomy. Source of these receptors: a woman aged 45-59 years with renal cell carcinoma. The CDR3 runs from the conserved cysteine through the conserved F or W. Fields, in order: clone size, D gene, J gene, V gene, CDR3 DNA, CDR3 protein. The D gene is left open where the match is weak. Size is omitted from some rows. Given values are once, few, many or a class for expanded clones.

- | - | TRBJ1-6 | TRBV29-1 | TGCAGCGTTGGGAGGGGTTCACCCCTCCACTTT | CSVGRGSPLHF
once | - | TRBJ1-5 | TRBV27 | TGTGCCAGCAGCCATCGGGGGGCGGGAATCAATCAGCCCCAGCATTTT | CASSHRGAGINQPQHF
- | TRBD1 | TRBJ2-2 | TRBV7-6 | TGTGCCAGCAGCTCGAACTTGGACAGGCAGAACACCGGGGAGCTGTTTTTT | CASSSNLDRQNTGELFF
- | TRBD2 | TRBJ2-1 | TRBV19 | TGTGCCAGTAGTATAGGAGAAGCGACTAGCAACGATGAGCAGTTCTTC | CASSIGEATSNDEQFF
once | - | TRBJ2-7 | TRBV6-4 | TGTGCCAGGGAGGGGTACGAGCAGTACTTC | CAREGYEQYF
- | - | TRBJ1-1 | TRBV6-5 | TGTGCCAGCAGTTACGGCGGGACTGAAGCTTTCTTT | CASSYGGTEAFF
- | - | TRBJ2-6 | TRBV2 | TGTGCCAGCAGTGAGGGGGCGCTTGGGGCCAACGTCCTGACTTTC | CASSEGALGANVLTF
- | TRBD2 | TRBJ2-3 | TRBV7-2 | TGTGCCAGCAGCGCTACTAGCGGTACAGATACGCAGTATTTT | CASSATSGTDTQYF
- | - | TRBJ1-4 | TRBV27 | TGTGCCAGCAGCAGGACATACACGGCTATGAATGAAAAACTGTTTTTT | CASSRTYTAMNEKLFF
- | - | TRBJ1-4 | TRBV28 | TGTGCCAGCAGACCCAGGGCAACTAATGAAAAACTGTTTTTT | CASRPRATNEKLFF
- | - | TRBJ2-7 | TRBV10-1 | TGCGCCAGCAGCCCCGGGACCTTGGGCGAGCAGTACTTC | CASSPGTLGEQYF
- | TRBD2 | TRBJ2-3 | TRBV5-1 | TGCGCCAGCAGCTTGGAGGCACTAGCGGGTGATCTAGGCACAGATACGCAGTATTTT | CASSLEALAGDLGTDTQYF
- | - | TRBJ2-7 | TRBV15 | TGTGCCACCAGCAGAGCCAGGGGGGCATACGAGCAGTACTTC | CATSRARGAYEQYF
few | TRBD1 | TRBJ2-2 | TRBV5-6 | TGTGCCAGCGGCAAACAGGGGCGGTCCGCCGGGGAGCTGTTTTTT | CASGKQGRSAGELFF
- | - | TRBJ2-7 | TRBV21-1 | TGTGCCAGCAGCAAAGTGCCAGCGGGTAGCTCCTACGAGCAGTACTTC | CASSKVPAGSSYEQYF
- | - | TRBJ2-1 | TRBV7-9 | TGTGCCAGCAGCTTAGCCCTCTCGGTGGTAAGCGACAATGAGCAGTTCTTC | CASSLALSVVSDNEQFF
few | - | TRBJ2-7 | TRBV9 | TGTGCCAGCAGCCTACGGGACATCCCTCGCGAGCAGTACTTC | CASSLRDIPREQYF
- | - | TRBJ1-4 | TRBV6-6 | TGTGCCAGCAGTTACCCCGGACGGCTTAATGAAAAACTGTTTTTT | CASSYPGRLNEKLFF
- | - | TRBJ2-1 | TRBV19 | TGTGCCAGTAGGACTCTAGCGAGGTCCTACAATGAGCAGTTCTTC | CASRTLARSYNEQFF
once | - | TRBJ1-5 | TRBV4-3 | TGCGCCAGCAGCCAAGAGGTGGGGTTTAGGCGTCAGCCCCAGCATTTT | CASSQEVGFRRQPQHF
- | - | TRBJ2-3 | TRBV10-3 | TGTGCCACCGAGCACAGAGTCCTGGATACGCAGTATTTT | CATEHRVLDTQYF
- | TRBD1 | TRBJ2-1 | TRBV12-5 | TGTGCTAGTGGTTTGGTAACCGATACAGGGGGCCGGTTCAATGAGCAGTTCTTC | CASGLVTDTGGRFNEQFF
once | TRBD1 | TRBJ1-6 | TRBV27 | TGTGCCAGCAGTTACGGGACAGGGGGTCCGTCCCTCCACTTT | CASSYGTGGPSLHF
few | - | TRBJ2-1 | TRBV6-5 | TGTGCCAGCAGTTCGGTAGGGAATGAGCAGTTCTTC | CASSSVGNEQFF
once | TRBD1 | TRBJ2-7 | TRBV9 | TGTGCCAACAACCGGGACAGGAGCTACGAGCAGTACTTC | CANNRDRSYEQYF
- | - | TRBJ1-3 | TRBV10-3 | TGTGCCACCACTGGACCAGGGGTGGGTGGAAACACCATATATTTT | CATTGPGVGGNTIYF